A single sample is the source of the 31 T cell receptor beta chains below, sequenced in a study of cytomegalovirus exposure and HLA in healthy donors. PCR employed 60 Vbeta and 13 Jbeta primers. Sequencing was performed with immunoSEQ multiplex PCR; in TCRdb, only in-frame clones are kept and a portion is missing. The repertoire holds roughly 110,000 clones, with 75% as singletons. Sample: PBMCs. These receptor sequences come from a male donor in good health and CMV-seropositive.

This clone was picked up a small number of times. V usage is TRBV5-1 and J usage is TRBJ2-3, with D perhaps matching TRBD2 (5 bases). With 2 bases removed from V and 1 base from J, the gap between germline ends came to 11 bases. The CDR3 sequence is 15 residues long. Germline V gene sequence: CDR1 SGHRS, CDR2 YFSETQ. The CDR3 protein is CASSFRAEGTDTQYF. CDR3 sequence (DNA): TGCGCCAGCAGCTTCCGGGCGGAGGGCACAGATACGCAGTATTTT.

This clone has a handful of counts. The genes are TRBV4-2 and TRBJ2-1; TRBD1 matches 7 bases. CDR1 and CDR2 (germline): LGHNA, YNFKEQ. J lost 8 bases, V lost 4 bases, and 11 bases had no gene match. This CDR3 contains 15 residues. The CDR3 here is CASSPRQGILDEQFF. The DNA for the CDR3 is TGTGCCAGCAGCCCCCGACAGGGTATTTTAGATGAGCAGTTCTTC.

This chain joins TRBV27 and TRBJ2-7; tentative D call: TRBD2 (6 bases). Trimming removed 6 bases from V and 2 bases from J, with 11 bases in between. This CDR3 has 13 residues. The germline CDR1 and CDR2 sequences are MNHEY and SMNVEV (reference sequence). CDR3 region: CASRQGTAYEQYF. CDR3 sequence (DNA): TGTGCCAGCAGGCAAGGGACTGCCTACGAGCAGTACTTC.

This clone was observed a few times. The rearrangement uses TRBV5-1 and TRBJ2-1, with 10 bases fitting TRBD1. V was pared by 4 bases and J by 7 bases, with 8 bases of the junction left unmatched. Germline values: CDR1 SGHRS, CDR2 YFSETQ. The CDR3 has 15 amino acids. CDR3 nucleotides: TGCGCCAGCAGCCACGGGACAGGGGTTTATAATGAGCAGTTCTTC. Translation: CASSHGTGVYNEQFF.

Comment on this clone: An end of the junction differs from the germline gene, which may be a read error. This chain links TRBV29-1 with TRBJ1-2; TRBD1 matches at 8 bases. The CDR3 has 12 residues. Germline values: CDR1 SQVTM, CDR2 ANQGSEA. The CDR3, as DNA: TGCAGCGTTGACAGGGGGCGCGACGGCTACCCCTTC. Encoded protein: CSVDRGRDGYPF.

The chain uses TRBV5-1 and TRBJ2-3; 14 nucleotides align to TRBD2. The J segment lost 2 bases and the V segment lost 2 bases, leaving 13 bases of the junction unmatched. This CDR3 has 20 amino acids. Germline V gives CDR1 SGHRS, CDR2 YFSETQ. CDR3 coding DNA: TGCGCCAGCAGCTTCGGGGGGCTGGGACTAGCGGGGGCCCACACAGATACGCAGTATTTT. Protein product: CASSFGGLGLAGAHTDTQYF.

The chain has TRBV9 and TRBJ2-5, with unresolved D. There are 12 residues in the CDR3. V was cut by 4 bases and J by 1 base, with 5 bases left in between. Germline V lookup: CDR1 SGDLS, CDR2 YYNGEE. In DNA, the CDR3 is TGTGCCAGCAGCCCCAGCCAAGAGACCCAGTACTTC. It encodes CASSPSQETQYF.

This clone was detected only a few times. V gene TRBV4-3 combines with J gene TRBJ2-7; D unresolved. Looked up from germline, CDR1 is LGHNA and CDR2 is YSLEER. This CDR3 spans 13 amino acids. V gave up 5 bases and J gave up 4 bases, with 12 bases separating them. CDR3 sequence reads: CASSTKAGYEQYF. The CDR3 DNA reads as TGCGCCAGCAGCACTAAAGCCGGGTACGAGCAGTACTTC.

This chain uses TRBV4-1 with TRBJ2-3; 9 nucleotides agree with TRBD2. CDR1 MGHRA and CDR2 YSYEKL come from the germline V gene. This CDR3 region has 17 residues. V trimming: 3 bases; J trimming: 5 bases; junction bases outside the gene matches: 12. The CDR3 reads CASSQASGATQGDTQYF. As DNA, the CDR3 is TGCGCCAGCAGCCAGGCTAGCGGGGCTACCCAGGGAGATACGCAGTATTTT.

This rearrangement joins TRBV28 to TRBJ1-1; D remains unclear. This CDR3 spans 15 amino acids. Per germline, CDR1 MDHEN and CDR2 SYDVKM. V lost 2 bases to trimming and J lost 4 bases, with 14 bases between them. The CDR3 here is CASSLNPGGGTEAFF. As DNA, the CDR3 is TGTGCCAGCAGTTTAAATCCGGGTGGAGGCACTGAAGCTTTCTTT.

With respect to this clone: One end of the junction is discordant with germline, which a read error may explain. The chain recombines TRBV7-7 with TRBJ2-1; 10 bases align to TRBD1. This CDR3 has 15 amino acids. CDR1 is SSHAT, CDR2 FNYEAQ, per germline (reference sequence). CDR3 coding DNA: TGTGCTAGCAGCCCGACAGGGGGCGCCGACAATGAGCAGTTCTTC. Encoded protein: CASSPTGGADNEQFF. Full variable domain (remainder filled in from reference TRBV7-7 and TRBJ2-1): GAGVSQSPRYKVTKRGQDVTLRCDPISSHATLYWYQQALGQGPEFLTYFNYEAQPDKSGLPSDRFSAERPEGSISTLTIQRTEQRDSAMYRCASSPTGGADNEQFFGPGTRLTVL.

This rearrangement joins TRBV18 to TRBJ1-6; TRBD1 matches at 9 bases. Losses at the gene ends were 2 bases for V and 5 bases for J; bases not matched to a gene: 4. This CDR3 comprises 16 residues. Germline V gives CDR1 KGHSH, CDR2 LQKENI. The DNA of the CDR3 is TGTGCCAGCTCACCATTGGGACAGGGCAATAATTCACCCCTCCACTTT. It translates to CASSPLGQGNNSPLHF.

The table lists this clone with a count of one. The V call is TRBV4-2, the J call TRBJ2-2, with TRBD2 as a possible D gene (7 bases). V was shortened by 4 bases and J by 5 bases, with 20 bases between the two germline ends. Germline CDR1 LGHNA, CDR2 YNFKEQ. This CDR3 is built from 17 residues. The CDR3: CASSPGVDAGDTGELFF. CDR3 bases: TGTGCCAGCAGCCCAGGGGTAGATGCGGGAGATACCGGGGAGCTGTTTTTT.

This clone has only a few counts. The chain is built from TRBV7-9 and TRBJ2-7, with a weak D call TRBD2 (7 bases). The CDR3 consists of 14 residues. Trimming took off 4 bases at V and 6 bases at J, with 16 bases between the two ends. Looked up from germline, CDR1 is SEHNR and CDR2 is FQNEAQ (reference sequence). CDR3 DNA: TGTGCCAGCAGCTCCGACCCTCGGGGGGCCGAGCAGTACTTC. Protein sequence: CASSSDPRGAEQYF.

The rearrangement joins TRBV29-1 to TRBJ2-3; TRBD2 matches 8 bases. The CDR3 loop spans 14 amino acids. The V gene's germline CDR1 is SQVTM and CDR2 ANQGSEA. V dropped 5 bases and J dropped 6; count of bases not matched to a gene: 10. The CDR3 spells CSVRAGASEDTQYF. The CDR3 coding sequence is TGCAGCGTTAGAGCGGGGGCCAGCGAGGATACGCAGTATTTT.

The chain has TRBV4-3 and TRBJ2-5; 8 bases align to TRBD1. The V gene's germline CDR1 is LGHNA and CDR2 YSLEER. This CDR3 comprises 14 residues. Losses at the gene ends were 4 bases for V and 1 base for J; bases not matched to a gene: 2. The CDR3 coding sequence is TGCGCCAGCAGCCTAGGGACAGGCCAAGAGACCCAGTACTTC. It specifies CASSLGTGQETQYF.

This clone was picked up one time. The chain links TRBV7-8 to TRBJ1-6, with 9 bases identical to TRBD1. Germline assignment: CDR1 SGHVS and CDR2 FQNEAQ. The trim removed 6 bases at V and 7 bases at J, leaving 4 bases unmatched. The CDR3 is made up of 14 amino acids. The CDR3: CASSPTGGNSPLHF. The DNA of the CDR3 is TGTGCCAGCAGTCCCACAGGGGGCAATTCACCCCTCCACTTT.

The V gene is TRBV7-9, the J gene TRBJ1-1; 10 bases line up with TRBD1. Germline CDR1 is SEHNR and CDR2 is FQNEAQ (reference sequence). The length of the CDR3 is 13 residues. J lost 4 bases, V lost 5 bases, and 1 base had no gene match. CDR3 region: CASSGDRGTEAFF. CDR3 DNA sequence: TGTGCCAGCAGCGGGGACAGGGGCACTGAAGCTTTCTTT. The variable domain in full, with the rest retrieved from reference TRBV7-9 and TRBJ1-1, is DTGVSQNPRHKITKRGQNVTFRCDPISEHNRLYWYRQTLGQGPEFLTYFQNEAQLEKSRLLSDRFSAERPKGSFSTLEIQRTEQGDSAMYLCASSGDRGTEAFFGQGTRLTVV.

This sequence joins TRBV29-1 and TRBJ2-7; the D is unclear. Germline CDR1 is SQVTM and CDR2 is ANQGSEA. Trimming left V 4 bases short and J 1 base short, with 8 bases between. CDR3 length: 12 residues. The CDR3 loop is CSVVRRSYEQYF. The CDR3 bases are TGCAGCGTTGTACGCAGGTCCTACGAGCAGTACTTC.

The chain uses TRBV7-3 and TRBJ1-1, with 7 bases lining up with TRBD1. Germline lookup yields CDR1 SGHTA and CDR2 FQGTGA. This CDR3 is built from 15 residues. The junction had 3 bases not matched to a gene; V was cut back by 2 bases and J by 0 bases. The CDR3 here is CASSLPGGMNTEAFF. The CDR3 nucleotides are TGTGCCAGCAGCTTACCAGGGGGGATGAACACTGAAGCTTTCTTT.

CDR3 sequence: CASSDGGRGVTEAFF. CDR3 bases: TGTGCCAGCAGCGACGGTGGCAGGGGGGTCACTGAAGCTTTCTTT. This chain joins TRBV11-2 and TRBJ1-1, with 7 bases lining up with TRBD1. J lost 4 bases, V lost 5 bases, and 10 bases had no gene match. The CDR3 spans 15 residues. The germline CDR1 and CDR2 sequences are SGHAT and FQNNGV.

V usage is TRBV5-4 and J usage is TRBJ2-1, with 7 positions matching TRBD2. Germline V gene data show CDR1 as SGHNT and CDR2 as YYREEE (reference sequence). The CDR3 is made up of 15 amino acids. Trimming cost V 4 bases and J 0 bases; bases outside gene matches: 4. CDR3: CASSPSGSSYNEQFF. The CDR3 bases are TGTGCCAGCAGCCCTAGCGGAAGCTCCTACAATGAGCAGTTCTTC.

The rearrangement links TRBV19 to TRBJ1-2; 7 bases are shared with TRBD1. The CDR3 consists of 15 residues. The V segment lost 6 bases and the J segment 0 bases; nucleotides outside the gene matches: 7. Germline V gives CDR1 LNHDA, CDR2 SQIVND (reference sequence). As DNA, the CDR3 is TGTGCCAGTAGCGAACAGGGGATCTCTAACTATGGCTACACCTTC. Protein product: CASSEQGISNYGYTF. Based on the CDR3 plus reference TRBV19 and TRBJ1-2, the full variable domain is DGGITQSPKYLFRKEGQNVTLSCEQNLNHDAMYWYRQDPGQGLRLIYYSQIVNDFQKGDIAEGYSVSREKKESFPLTVTSAQKNPTAFYLCASSEQGISNYGYTFGSGTRLTVV.

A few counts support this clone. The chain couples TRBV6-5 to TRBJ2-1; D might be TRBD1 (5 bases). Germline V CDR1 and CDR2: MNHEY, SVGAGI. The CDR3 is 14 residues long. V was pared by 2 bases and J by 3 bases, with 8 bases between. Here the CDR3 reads CASSYVDSYNEQFF. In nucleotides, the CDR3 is TGTGCCAGCAGTTACGTCGACAGCTACAATGAGCAGTTCTTC.

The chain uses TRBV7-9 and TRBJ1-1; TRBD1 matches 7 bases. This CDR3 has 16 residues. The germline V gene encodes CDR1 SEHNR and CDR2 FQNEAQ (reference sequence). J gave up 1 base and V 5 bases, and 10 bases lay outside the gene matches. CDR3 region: CASSERQGLSNTEAFF. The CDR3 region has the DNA TGTGCCAGCAGCGAAAGACAGGGCCTCTCGAACACTGAAGCTTTCTTT. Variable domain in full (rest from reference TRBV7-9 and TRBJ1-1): DTGVSQNPRHKITKRGQNVTFRCDPISEHNRLYWYRQTLGQGPEFLTYFQNEAQLEKSRLLSDRFSAERPKGSFSTLEIQRTEQGDSAMYLCASSERQGLSNTEAFFGQGTRLTVV.

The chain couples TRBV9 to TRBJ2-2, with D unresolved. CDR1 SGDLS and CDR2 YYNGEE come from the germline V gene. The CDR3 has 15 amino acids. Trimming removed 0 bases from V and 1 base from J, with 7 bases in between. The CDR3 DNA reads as TGTGCCAGCAGCGTAGGTCAGATGAACACCGGGGAGCTGTTTTTT. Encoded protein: CASSVGQMNTGELFF.

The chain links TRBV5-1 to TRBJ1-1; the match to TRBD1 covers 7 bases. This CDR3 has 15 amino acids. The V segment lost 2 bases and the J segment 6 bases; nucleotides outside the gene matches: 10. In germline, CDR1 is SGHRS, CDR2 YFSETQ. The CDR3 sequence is CASSLSGTVGAEAFF. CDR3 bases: TGCGCCAGCAGCTTATCCGGGACAGTGGGCGCTGAAGCTTTCTTT.

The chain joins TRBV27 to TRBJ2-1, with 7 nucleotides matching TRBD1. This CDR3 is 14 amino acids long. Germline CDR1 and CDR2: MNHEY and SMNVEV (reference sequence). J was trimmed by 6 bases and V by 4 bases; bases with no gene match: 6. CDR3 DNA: TGTGCCAGCAGTTCATGGACAGGCGTCAATGAGCAGTTCTTC. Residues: CASSSWTGVNEQFF.

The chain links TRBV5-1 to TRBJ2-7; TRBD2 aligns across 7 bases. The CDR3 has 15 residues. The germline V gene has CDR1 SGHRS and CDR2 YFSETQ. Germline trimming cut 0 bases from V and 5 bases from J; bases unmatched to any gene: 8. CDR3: CASSLAFAGVHEQYF. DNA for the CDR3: TGCGCCAGCAGCTTGGCCTTTGCGGGGGTCCACGAGCAGTACTTC.

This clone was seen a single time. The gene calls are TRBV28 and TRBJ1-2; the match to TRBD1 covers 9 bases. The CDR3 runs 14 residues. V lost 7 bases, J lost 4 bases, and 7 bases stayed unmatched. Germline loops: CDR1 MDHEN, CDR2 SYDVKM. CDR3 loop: CASTGTGTLYGYTF. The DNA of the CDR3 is TGTGCCAGCACCGGGACAGGGACACTCTATGGCTACACCTTC.

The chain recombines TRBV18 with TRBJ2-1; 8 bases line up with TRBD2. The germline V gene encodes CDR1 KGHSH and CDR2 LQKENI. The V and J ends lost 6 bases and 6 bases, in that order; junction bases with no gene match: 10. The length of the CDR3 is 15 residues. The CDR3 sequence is CASSTGGGTSNEQFF. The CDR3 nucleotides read TGTGCCAGCTCTACCGGGGGGGGAACAAGCAATGAGCAGTTCTTC.